Presented here are 9 T cell receptor beta chains from one specimen sequenced in a study of CD8+ T cells in alopecia areata. It was cDNA, reverse transcribed from extracted RNA, that served as the sequencing template. TCRdb keeps only in-frame clones here, not all; method: immunoSEQ multiplex PCR. The sample includes 180,000 or so clones, roughly 66% of them seen just once. The sample was CD8+ T cells sorted from blood, taken at week 0. The receptors shown here come from a human donor with alopecia areata.

The CDR3 DNA sequence: TGTGCCAGCAGCTTATTTGATTACGGGGGCACAGATACGCAGTATTTT. It translates to CASSLFDYGGTDTQYF. The genes are TRBV7-2 and TRBJ2-3; the D gene is possibly TRBD2 (5 bases). Trimming shortened V by 2 bases and J by 1 base, and 13 bases separated the two germline ends. CDR1 is SGHTA, CDR2 FQGNSA, per germline. CDR3 length: 16 amino acids.

The genes are TRBV7-2 and TRBJ1-1, with D unresolved. The germline gives CDR1 SGHTA, CDR2 FQGNSA. Deletions cut 1 base from V and 0 bases from J, with 12 bases between. The CDR3 runs 16 residues. The CDR3 DNA follows: TGTGCCAGCAGCTTAGACCTCGGACGGCTGAACACTGAAGCTTTCTTT. Protein product: CASSLDLGRLNTEAFF.

This rearrangement joins TRBV6-1 to TRBJ1-2; perhaps TRBD1 as D (5 bases). The CDR3 loop spans 12 amino acids. Per germline, CDR1 MNHNS and CDR2 SASEGT. V gave up 8 bases and J gave up 4 bases, with 11 bases separating them. The CDR3 loop is CASFQGIYGYTF. CDR3 DNA sequence: TGTGCCAGCTTTCAGGGCATCTATGGCTACACCTTC.

The V gene is TRBV23-1, the J gene TRBJ2-4; D ambiguous. TRBV23-1 is noted as an ORF with a role that remains uncertain. This CDR3 spans 15 amino acids. V lost 1 base to trimming and J lost 1 base, with 8 bases between them. The CDR3 loop reads CASSQYRAAKNIQYF. CDR3 nucleotides: TGCGCCAGCAGTCAATATAGGGCGGCCAAAAACATTCAGTACTTC.

This clone was counted once. This chain connects TRBV11-2 to TRBJ2-5; 8 bases line up with TRBD2. CDR3 length: 18 amino acids. Germline V gene data show CDR1 as SGHAT and CDR2 as FQNNGV. V shed 2 bases and J 6 bases; nucleotides not matched to a gene: 17. CDR3 coding DNA: TGTGCCAGCAGCTTACTCTCCTTCGCGGGGGGTGGAGGGAAGACCCAGTACTTC. Amino acid sequence: CASSLLSFAGGGGKTQYF.

The chain has TRBV6-6 and TRBJ2-7, with no clear D. CDR3 length: 14 residues. Germline V gene lookup returns CDR1 MNHNY and CDR2 SVGAGI (reference sequence). Trimming removed 0 bases from V and 0 bases from J, with 6 bases in between. The CDR3 region has the DNA TGTGCCAGCAGTTACTCTACAGCCTCCTACGAGCAGTACTTC. Its protein product is CASSYSTASYEQYF.

DNA of the CDR3: TGCGCCAGCAGCTTCTATCAGGAGGCGAACACCGGGGAGCTGTTTTTT. This codes for CASSFYQEANTGELFF. This sequence joins TRBV5-1 and TRBJ2-2; D is perhaps TRBD2 (5 bases). Trimming pared 2 bases from V and 0 bases from J, leaving 11 bases between. CDR1 and CDR2 from the germline V gene are SGHRS and YFSETQ. The CDR3 sequence is 16 residues long. The full variable domain, rest sourced from reference TRBV5-1 and TRBJ2-2, is KAGVTQTPRYLIKTRGQQVTLSCSPISGHRSVSWYQQTPGQGLQFLFEYFSETQRNKGNFPGRFSGRQFSNSRSEMNVSTLELGDSALYLCASSFYQEANTGELFFGEGSRLTVL.

The CDR3 DNA is TGTGCCAGCAGTACCGGGACGGTCTATGGCTACACCTTC. Amino acids: CASSTGTVYGYTF. The chain links TRBV6-1 to TRBJ1-2; the D gene is possibly TRBD1 (5 bases). The germline gives CDR1 MNHNS, CDR2 SASEGT. The CDR3 has 13 residues. With 5 bases removed from V and 4 bases from J, the gap between germline ends came to 11 bases.

The gene calls are TRBV5-6 and TRBJ2-4; 12 nucleotides match TRBD2. CDR1 and CDR2 (germline): SGHDT, YYEEEE. The length of the CDR3 is 13 residues. The junction had 8 bases not matched to a gene; V was cut back by 4 bases and J by 15 bases. The CDR3 DNA reads as TGTGCCAGCAGCGGTACTAGCGGGGGGCCAATGTACTTC. Its protein is CASSGTSGGPMYF.